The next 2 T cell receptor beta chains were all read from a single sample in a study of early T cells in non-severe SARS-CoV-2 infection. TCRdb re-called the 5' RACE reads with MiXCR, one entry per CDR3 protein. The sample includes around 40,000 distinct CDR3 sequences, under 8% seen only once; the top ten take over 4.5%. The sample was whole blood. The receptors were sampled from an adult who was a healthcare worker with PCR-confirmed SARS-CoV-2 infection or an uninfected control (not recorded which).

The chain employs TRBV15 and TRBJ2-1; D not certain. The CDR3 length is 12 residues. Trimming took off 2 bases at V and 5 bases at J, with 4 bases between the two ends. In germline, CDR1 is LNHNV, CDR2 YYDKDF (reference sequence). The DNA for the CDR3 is TGTGCCACCAGCAGACAAGACAATGAGCAGTTCTTC. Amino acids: CATSRQDNEQFF.

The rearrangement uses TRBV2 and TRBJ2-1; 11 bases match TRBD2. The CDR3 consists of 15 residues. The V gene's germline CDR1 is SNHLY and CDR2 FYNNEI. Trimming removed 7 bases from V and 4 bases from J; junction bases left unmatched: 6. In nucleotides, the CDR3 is TGTGCCAGCACCAGACGGACTAGCGGGTACAATGAGCAGTTCTTC. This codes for CASTRRTSGYNEQFF.